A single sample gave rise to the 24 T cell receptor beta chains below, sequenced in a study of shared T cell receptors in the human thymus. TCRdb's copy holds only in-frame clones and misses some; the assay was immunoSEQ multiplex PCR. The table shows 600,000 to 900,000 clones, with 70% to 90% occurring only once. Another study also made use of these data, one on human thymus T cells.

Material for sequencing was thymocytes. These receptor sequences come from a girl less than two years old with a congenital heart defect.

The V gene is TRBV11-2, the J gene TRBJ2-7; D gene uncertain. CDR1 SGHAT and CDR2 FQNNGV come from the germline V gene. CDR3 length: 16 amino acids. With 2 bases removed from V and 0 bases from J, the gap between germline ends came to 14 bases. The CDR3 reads CASSLNLPESSYEQYF. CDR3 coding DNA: TGTGCCAGCAGCTTAAATCTGCCGGAGAGCTCCTACGAGCAGTACTTC. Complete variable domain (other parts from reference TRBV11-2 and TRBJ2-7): EAGVAQSPRYKIIEKRQSVAFWCNPISGHATLYWYQQILGQGPKLLIQFQNNGVVDDSQLPKDRFSAERLKGVDSTLKIQPAKLEDSAVYLCASSLNLPESSYEQYFGPGTRLTVT.

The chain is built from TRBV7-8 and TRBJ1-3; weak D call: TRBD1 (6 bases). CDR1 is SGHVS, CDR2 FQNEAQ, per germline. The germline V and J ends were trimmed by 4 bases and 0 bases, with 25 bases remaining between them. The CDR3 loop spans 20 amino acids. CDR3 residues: CASSSYLTGLAPLSGNTIYF. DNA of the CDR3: TGTGCCAGCAGCTCCTACCTAACAGGGCTTGCTCCCCTCTCTGGAAACACCATATATTTT.

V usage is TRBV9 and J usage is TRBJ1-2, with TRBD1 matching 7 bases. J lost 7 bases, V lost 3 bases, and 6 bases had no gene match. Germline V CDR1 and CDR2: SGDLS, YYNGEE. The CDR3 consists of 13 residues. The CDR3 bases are TGTGCCAGCAGCGCCGACAGGGACGGTGGCTACACCTTC. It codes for CASSADRDGGYTF.

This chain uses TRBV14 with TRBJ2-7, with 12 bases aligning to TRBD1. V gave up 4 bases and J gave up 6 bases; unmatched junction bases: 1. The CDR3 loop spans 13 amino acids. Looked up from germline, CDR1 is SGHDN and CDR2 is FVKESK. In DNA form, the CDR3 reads TGTGCCAGCAGCCGGGACAGGGGGCGCGAGCAGTACTTC. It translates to CASSRDRGREQYF.

As DNA, the CDR3 is TGTGCCAGTAGTATGCCTCCGGGGGGCTACACCTTC. Encoded protein: CASSMPPGGYTF. The V and J genes are TRBV19 and TRBJ1-2; D ambiguous. V was pared by 3 bases and J by 8 bases, with 10 bases between. The germline CDR1 and CDR2 sequences are LNHDA and SQIVND (reference sequence). The CDR3 is 12 residues long.

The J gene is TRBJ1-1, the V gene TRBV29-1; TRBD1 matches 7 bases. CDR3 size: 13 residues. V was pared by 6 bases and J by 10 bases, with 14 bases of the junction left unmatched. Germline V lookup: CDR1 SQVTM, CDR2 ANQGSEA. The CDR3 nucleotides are TGCAGCGTCCACGGGACAGTTTTCTCGGGAGCTTTCTTT. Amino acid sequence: CSVHGTVFSGAFF.

The CDR3 DNA follows: TGTGCCAGTAGTATAAAGGTTGACAGCTTAGAAGAGACCCAGTACTTC. It specifies CASSIKVDSLEETQYF. V gene TRBV19 combines with J gene TRBJ2-5, with D maybe TRBD1 (5 bases). The V and J ends lost 2 bases and 3 bases respectively, with 16 bases between them. Germline V gene lookup returns CDR1 LNHDA and CDR2 SQIVND (reference sequence). CDR3 length equals 16 residues.

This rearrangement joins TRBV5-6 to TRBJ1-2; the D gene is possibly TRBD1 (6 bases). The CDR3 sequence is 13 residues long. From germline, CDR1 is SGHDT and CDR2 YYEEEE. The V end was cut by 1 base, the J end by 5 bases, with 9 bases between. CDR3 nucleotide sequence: TGTGCCAGCAGCTTGCCAGGGGAATATGGCTACACCTTC. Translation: CASSLPGEYGYTF.

The CDR3 bases are TGCGCCAGCAGCTCCGGGACAGAGAACACTGAAGCTTTCTTT. Translating it yields CASSSGTENTEAFF. The genes are TRBV5-1 and TRBJ1-1; TRBD1 matches at 7 bases. Germline V gene data show CDR1 as SGHRS and CDR2 as YFSETQ. V trimming: 3 bases; J trimming: 1 base; junction bases outside the gene matches: 3. The CDR3 covers 14 residues.

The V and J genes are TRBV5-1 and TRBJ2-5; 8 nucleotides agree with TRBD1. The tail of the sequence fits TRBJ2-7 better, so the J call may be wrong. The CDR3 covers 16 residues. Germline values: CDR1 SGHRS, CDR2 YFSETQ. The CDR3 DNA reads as TGCGCCAGCAGCTTGGTTGGACAGGGAGACTCCTACGAGCAGTACTTC. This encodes CASSLVGQGDSYEQYF.

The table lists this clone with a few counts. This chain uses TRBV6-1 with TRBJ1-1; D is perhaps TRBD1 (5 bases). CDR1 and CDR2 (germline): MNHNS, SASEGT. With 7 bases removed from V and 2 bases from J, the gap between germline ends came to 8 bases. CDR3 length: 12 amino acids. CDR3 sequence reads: CASNGANTEAFF. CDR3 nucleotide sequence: TGTGCCAGCAATGGGGCTAACACTGAAGCTTTCTTT.

The CDR3 is CASSNKDRGTPLGGYF. The CDR3, as DNA: TGTGCCAGCAGCAATAAAGACAGGGGGACACCCCTGGGGGGGTATTTT. The chain combines TRBV5-6 with TRBJ2-3; 9 nucleotides align to TRBD1. Germline values: CDR1 SGHDT, CDR2 YYEEEE. The CDR3 has 16 amino acids. The ends lost 4 bases at V and 14 bases at J; junction bases unmatched: 20.

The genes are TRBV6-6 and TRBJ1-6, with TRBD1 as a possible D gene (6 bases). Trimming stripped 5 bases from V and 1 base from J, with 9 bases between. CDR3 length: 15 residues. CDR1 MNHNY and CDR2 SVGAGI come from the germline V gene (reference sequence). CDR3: CASSRGGSYNSPLHF. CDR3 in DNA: TGTGCCAGCAGTAGAGGGGGATCCTATAATTCACCCCTCCACTTT.

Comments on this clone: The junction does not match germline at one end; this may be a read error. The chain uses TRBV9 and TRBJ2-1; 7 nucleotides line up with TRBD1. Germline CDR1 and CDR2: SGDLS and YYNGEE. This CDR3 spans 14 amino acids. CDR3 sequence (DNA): TGTGCCAGCGGCGTAGACAGGGTGTACAATGAGCAGTTCTTC. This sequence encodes CASGVDRVYNEQFF.

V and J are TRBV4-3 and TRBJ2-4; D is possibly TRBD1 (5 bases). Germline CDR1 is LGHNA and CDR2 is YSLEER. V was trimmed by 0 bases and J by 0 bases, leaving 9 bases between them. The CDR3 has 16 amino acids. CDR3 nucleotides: TGCGCCAGCAGCCAAGAGCCAGGGCGAGCCAAAAACATTCAGTACTTC. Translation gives CASSQEPGRAKNIQYF.

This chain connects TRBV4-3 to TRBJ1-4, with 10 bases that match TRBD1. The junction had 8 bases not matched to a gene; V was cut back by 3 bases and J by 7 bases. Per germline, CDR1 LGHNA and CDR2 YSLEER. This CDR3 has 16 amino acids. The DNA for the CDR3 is TGCGCCAGCAGCCATTATGCCCGGGACAGGGGTGAAAAACTGTTTTTT. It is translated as CASSHYARDRGEKLFF.

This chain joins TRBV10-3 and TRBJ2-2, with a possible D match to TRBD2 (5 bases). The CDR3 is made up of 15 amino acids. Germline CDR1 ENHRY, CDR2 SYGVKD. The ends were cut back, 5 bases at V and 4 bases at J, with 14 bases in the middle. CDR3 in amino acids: CAISPTRPLTGELFF. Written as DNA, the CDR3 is TGTGCCATCAGTCCTACTAGGCCCCTCACCGGGGAGCTGTTTTTT.

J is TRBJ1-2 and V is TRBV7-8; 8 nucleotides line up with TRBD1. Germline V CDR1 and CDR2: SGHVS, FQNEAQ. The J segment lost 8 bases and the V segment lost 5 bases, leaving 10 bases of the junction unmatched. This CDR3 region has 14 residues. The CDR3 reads CASSDPQGARGYTF. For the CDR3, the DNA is TGTGCCAGCAGCGACCCGCAGGGGGCGCGGGGCTACACCTTC.

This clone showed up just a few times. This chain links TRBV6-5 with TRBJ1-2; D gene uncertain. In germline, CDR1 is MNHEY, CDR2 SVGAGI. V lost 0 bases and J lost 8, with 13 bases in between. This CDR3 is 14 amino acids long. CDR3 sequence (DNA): TGTGCCAGCAGTTACTCCATGGCAGGCGGGGGCTACACCTTC. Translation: CASSYSMAGGGYTF.

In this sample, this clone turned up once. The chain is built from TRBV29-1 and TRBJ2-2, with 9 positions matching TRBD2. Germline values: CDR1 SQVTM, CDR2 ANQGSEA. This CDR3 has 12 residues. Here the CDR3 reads CGGGGGAGELFF. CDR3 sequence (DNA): TGCGGGGGGGGCGGGGGGGCCGGGGAGCTGTTTTTT.

The CDR3, as DNA: TGCGCCAGTGCGTCACCGTGCTTTGGGGCCGAGAACACCGGGGAGCTGTTTTTT. It translates to CASASPCFGAENTGELFF. The J gene is TRBJ2-2, the V gene TRBV5-1; TRBD1 is a possible D gene (5 bases). V was shortened by 8 bases and J by 1 base, with 24 bases between the two germline ends. Germline CDR1 SGHRS, CDR2 YFSETQ. The CDR3 contains 18 residues.

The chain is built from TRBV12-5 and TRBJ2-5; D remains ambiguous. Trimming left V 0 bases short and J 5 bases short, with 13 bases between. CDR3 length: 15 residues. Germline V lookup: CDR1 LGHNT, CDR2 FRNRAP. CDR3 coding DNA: TGTGCTAGTGGTTTGGTACTATTGAGTCGGGAGACCCAGTACTTC. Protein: CASGLVLLSRETQYF.

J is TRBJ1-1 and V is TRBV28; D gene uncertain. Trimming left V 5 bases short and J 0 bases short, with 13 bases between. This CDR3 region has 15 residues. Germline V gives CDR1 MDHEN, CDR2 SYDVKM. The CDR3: CASSPPRPMNTEAFF. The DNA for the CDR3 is TGTGCCAGCAGTCCCCCGAGGCCGATGAACACTGAAGCTTTCTTT.

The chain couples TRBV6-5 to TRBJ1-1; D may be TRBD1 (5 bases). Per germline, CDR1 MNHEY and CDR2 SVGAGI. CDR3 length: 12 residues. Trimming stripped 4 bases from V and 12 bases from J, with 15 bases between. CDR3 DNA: TGTGCCAGCAGTTCCCCGGACAAGGTGACTTTCTTT. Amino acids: CASSSPDKVTFF.